The 22 T cell receptor beta chains below all came from one sample that was sequenced in a study of shared clonotypes between healthy human individuals. This table comes from immunoSEQ multiplex PCR, and its TCRdb copy is limited to in-frame clones, with some not included. The sample consists of 2 million to 2.5 million clones, approximately 96% of them appearing once. What was sequenced was naive CD4+ T cells sorted from blood. Subset given: CD45RA+ positively selected. These receptor sequences come from a man aged 18-30 years in good health.

J is TRBJ1-6 and V is TRBV5-4; possible D gene TRBD1, 5 bases. CDR1 and CDR2 (germline): SGHNT, YYREEE (reference sequence). The CDR3 totals 16 residues. Trimming stripped 3 bases from V and 0 bases from J, with 10 bases between. The CDR3 sequence: CASSWDASSYNSPLHF. The CDR3 bases are TGTGCCAGCAGCTGGGACGCCAGCTCCTATAATTCACCCCTCCACTTT.

This chain uses TRBV5-1 with TRBJ2-3, with TRBD1 identical over 10 bases. The CDR3 covers 16 residues. The trim removed 4 bases at V and 4 bases at J, leaving 9 bases unmatched. CDR1 is SGHRS and CDR2 is YFSETQ in the germline V gene. CDR3 protein: CASSKEGTGAADTQYF. The CDR3 DNA sequence: TGCGCCAGCAGCAAGGAGGGGACAGGGGCCGCAGATACGCAGTATTTT.

The chain recombines TRBV9 with TRBJ2-1, with TRBD2 identical over 8 bases. The CDR3 is 15 residues long. The V and J ends lost 0 bases and 2 bases, in that order; junction bases with no gene match: 1. The V gene's germline CDR1 is SGDLS and CDR2 YYNGEE. The CDR3 loop is CASSVEGLAYNEQFF. CDR3 nucleotides: TGTGCCAGCAGCGTAGAGGGACTAGCCTACAATGAGCAGTTCTTC. The variable domain in full, with the rest retrieved from reference TRBV9 and TRBJ2-1, is DSGVTQTPKHLITATGQRVTLRCSPRSGDLSVYWYQQSLDQGLQFLIQYYNGEERAKGNILERFSAQQFPDLHSELNLSSLELGDSALYFCASSVEGLAYNEQFFGPGTRLTVL.

The genes are TRBV1 and TRBJ2-1; the table calls TRBD2, which could not be checked here. TRBV1 is given as a pseudogene. This CDR3 has 16 amino acids. CDR3 nucleotide sequence: TGCACCAGCAGCCAAGGCGGCCCTCCCTCCTACAATGAGCAGTTCTTC. It translates to CTSSQGGPPSYNEQFF.

This chain joins TRBV5-1 and TRBJ2-5; 9 bases align to TRBD2. The CDR3 runs to 16 residues. The germline gives CDR1 SGHRS, CDR2 YFSETQ. The ends lost 1 base at V and 1 base at J; junction bases unmatched: 5. CDR3 sequence: CASSLSAGGSQETQYF. The CDR3 nucleotides are TGCGCCAGCAGCTTGTCAGCGGGGGGCTCCCAAGAGACCCAGTACTTC.

To note about this clone: Distinct nucleotide sequences in the sample also encode this CDR3. The chain is built from TRBV6-6 and TRBJ2-1, with D perhaps matching TRBD2 (5 bases). The CDR3 spans 12 residues. In germline, CDR1 is MNHNY, CDR2 SVGAGI (reference sequence). Trimming stripped 6 bases from V and 6 bases from J, with 9 bases between. The CDR3 reads CASSYGLNEQFF. CDR3 in DNA: TGTGCCAGCAGCTATGGACTCAATGAGCAGTTCTTC.

V usage is TRBV6-1 and J usage is TRBJ1-5; TRBD1 is a possible D gene (6 bases). V lost 4 bases and J 1 base, leaving 11 bases between the germline ends. This CDR3 has 15 residues. Germline V gene data show CDR1 as MNHNS and CDR2 as SASEGT. In DNA form, the CDR3 reads TGTGCCAGCAGTGCGGGGGGCTCCAGCAATCAGCCCCAGCATTTT. It encodes CASSAGGSSNQPQHF.

The V and J genes are TRBV7-2 and TRBJ2-2; D is unclear. The CDR3 contains 17 residues. CDR1 and CDR2 from the germline V gene are SGHTA and FQGNSA. V shed 5 bases and J shed 2 bases, with 18 bases lying between them. The CDR3 region is CASSPAWGSINTGELFF. CDR3 nucleotide sequence: TGTGCCAGCAGCCCCGCCTGGGGATCGATTAACACCGGGGAGCTGTTTTTT.

With respect to this clone: This sample includes further DNA sequences coding for the same CDR3. This chain links TRBV14 with TRBJ2-7; D could derive from TRBD1 or TRBD2 (5 bases each). Per germline, CDR1 SGHDN and CDR2 FVKESK. The CDR3 is made up of 11 amino acids. The V end lost 4 bases, the J end lost 4 bases, and 5 bases lay between the germline ends. CDR3 nucleotide sequence: TGTGCCAGCAGCCGGGGGTACGAGCAGTACTTC. Protein: CASSRGYEQYF.

A note on this clone: Other DNA sequences from this sample encode an identical CDR3 as well. The chain combines TRBV6-6 with TRBJ1-3; D gene uncertain. The V end lost 2 bases, the J end lost 0 bases, and 8 bases lay between the germline ends. The CDR3 contains 15 residues. Germline V CDR1 and CDR2: MNHNY, SVGAGI (reference sequence). In nucleotides, the CDR3 is TGTGCCAGCAGTTACCGCGGTTCCTCTGGAAACACCATATATTTT. It translates to CASSYRGSSGNTIYF.

This clone was counted only a few times. V is TRBV6-1 and J is TRBJ1-6; D may be TRBD1 (6 bases). In germline, CDR1 is MNHNS, CDR2 SASEGT. The CDR3 is 15 amino acids. V was shortened by 2 bases and J by 7 bases, with 12 bases between the two germline ends. The CDR3 coding sequence is TGTGCCAGCAGTGAATGGGGGCCTTCGAATTCACCCCTCCACTTT. Protein: CASSEWGPSNSPLHF.

The chain is built from TRBV7-9 and TRBJ2-2, with a possible D match to TRBD2 (7 bases). Trimming stripped 7 bases from V and 6 bases from J, with 27 bases between. The CDR3 covers 18 residues. Germline CDR1 and CDR2: SEHNR and FQNEAQ (reference sequence). The CDR3: CASKGGRQEIPRAGELFF. As DNA, the CDR3 is TGTGCCAGCAAGGGAGGGAGACAGGAGATACCTCGTGCCGGGGAGCTGTTTTTT.

This chain uses TRBV9 with TRBJ2-2; D not resolved. V was cut by 4 bases and J by 1 base, with 8 bases left in between. Germline loops: CDR1 SGDLS, CDR2 YYNGEE. The CDR3 consists of 14 residues. The chain's CDR3 is CASSSGGNTGELFF. The CDR3 nucleotides are TGTGCCAGCAGCTCCGGTGGGAACACCGGGGAGCTGTTTTTT.

This sequence joins TRBV4-1 and TRBJ2-7; D perhaps matches TRBD1 (5 bases). Trimming left V 4 bases short and J 2 bases short, with 15 bases between. Germline assignment: CDR1 MGHRA and CDR2 YSYEKL. CDR3 length: 15 amino acids. CDR3 loop: CASSPLGQGPYEQYF. The CDR3, as DNA: TGCGCCAGCAGCCCCCTCGGGCAGGGCCCCTACGAGCAGTACTTC.

V is TRBV11-2 and J is TRBJ1-6; TRBD1 might be the D (6 bases). The length of the CDR3 is 17 residues. Trimming removed 5 bases from V and 9 bases from J, with 23 bases in between. Germline values: CDR1 SGHAT, CDR2 FQNNGV. The CDR3, as DNA: TGTGCCAGCAGCGGGACCAGGGGACCTGGGGGGGGTTCACCCCTCCACTTT. Encoded protein: CASSGTRGPGGGSPLHF.

The chain is built from TRBV11-3 and TRBJ1-3; D is undetermined. CDR1 is SGHNT, CDR2 YENEEA, per germline. V lost 2 bases and J lost 0, with 5 bases in between. CDR3 length equals 14 residues. This CDR3 is CASSLSYSGNTIYF. CDR3 bases: TGTGCCAGCAGCTTAAGCTACTCTGGAAACACCATATATTTT.

The J gene is TRBJ2-7, the V gene TRBV4-3; D remains ambiguous. The ends were cut back, 0 bases at V and 3 bases at J, with 9 bases in the middle. The CDR3 sequence is 14 residues long. Germline V gene data show CDR1 as LGHNA and CDR2 as YSLEER. The CDR3, as DNA: TGCGCCAGCAGCCAAGATCTTAGGTTCTACGAGCAGTACTTC. Amino acids: CASSQDLRFYEQYF.

The chain combines TRBV14 with TRBJ2-7; D may match TRBD1 or TRBD2 (5 bases each). Trimming took 1 base from V and 3 from J, leaving 16 bases between them. This CDR3 contains 16 residues. Germline CDR1 is SGHDN and CDR2 is FVKESK. CDR3 region: CASSQGWGSVNYEQYF. The CDR3 nucleotides read TGTGCCAGCAGCCAAGGGTGGGGGTCCGTAAACTACGAGCAGTACTTC.

The gene calls are TRBV6-5 and TRBJ1-1; D perhaps matches TRBD1 (5 bases). Germline CDR1 is MNHEY and CDR2 is SVGAGI. The V end lost 7 bases, the J end lost 4 bases, and 19 bases lay between the germline ends. The CDR3 extends over 15 amino acids. CDR3 sequence: CASTNLGGTGTEAFF. The CDR3 nucleotides are TGTGCCAGCACAAACCTCGGGGGGACGGGCACTGAAGCTTTCTTT.

DNA of the CDR3: TGTGCCAGCAGTGAAGCCGGGACAGGGTTCCTCGAGCAGTACTTC. This translates into CASSEAGTGFLEQYF. V is TRBV2 and J is TRBJ2-7, with 9 bases aligning to TRBD1. Germline CDR1 is SNHLY and CDR2 is FYNNEI. This CDR3 has 15 amino acids. The V gene end was trimmed by 0 bases and the J gene end by 6 bases; junction bases not matched to a gene: 6.

V usage is TRBV5-1 and J usage is TRBJ2-1, with D perhaps matching TRBD2 (7 bases). The CDR3 runs to 16 residues. V lost 4 bases, J lost 0 bases, and 14 bases lay in between. Germline assignment: CDR1 SGHRS and CDR2 YFSETQ. The CDR3 DNA follows: TGCGCCAGCAGCCCGGGGGGCCAGAGCTCCTACAATGAGCAGTTCTTC. This encodes CASSPGGQSSYNEQFF.

The CDR3 region is CASSGTGGEFNYGYTF. CDR3 nucleotide sequence: TGTGCCAGCAGCGGGACAGGGGGCGAGTTTAACTATGGCTACACCTTC. The V gene is TRBV21-1, the J gene TRBJ1-2; TRBD1 is the table's D call and was not checked against the DNA. TRBV21-1 is labeled a pseudogene. The CDR3 sequence is 16 residues long.